The sequence of this TCR beta chain was determined in a study of regulatory T cells in long-lasting Graves disease. According to the study, TCR beta libraries were built with iRepertoire HTBI primers and CDR3-region Arm-PCR. TCRdb reanalysed the multiplex PCR reads using MiXCR and keeps one entry per CDR3 protein. This sample yields hundreds of thousands of distinct CDR3 sequences, of which roughly 16% are seen a single time; 18% belongs to the top ten. Study results and caveats: Among samples with persistent disease, TRBV28, TRBJ1-2 and TRBJ2-5 were favored.

Time point of the sample: newly diagnosed GD, antithyroid drugs for less than 3 months. Extracted PBMC RNA gave rise to the TCR library. Patients hailed from an endocrinology department in Xi'an, China. V was pared by 6 bases and J by 6 bases, with 12 bases between. The germline V gene encodes CDR1 MNHEY and CDR2 SMNVEV (reference sequence). There are 13 residues in the CDR3. This clonotype was recorded many times. As yet, its antigen is unknown. These records were also assigned to another study, of T cells in Graves' hyperthyroidism and ophthalmopathy. That study adds: The HTBI set primed first-round TCR CDR3 RT-PCR.

The chain links TRBV27 to TRBJ2-1, with D perhaps TRBD2 (5 bases). The source material was peripheral blood mononuclear cells (PBMCs), sampled at new diagnosis, from a patient treated with antithyroid drugs. The receptor was isolated from a woman aged 25 to 39 with Graves disease. CDR3 residues: CASSQDYGNEQFF. The DNA of the CDR3 is TGTGCCAGCAGCCAAGACTATGGCAATGAGCAGTTCTTC.